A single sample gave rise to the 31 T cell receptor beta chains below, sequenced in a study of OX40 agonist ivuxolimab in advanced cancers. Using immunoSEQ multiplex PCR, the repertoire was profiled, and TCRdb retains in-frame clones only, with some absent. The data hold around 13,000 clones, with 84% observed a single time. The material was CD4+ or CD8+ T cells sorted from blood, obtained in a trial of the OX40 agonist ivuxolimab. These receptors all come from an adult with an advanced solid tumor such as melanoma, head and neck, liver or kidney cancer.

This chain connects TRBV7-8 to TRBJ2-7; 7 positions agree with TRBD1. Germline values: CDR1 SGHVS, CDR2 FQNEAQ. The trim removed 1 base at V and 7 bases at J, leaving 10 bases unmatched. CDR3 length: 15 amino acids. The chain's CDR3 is CASSLETGQSGEQYF. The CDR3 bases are TGTGCCAGCAGCTTAGAGACGGGACAGTCAGGGGAGCAGTACTTC. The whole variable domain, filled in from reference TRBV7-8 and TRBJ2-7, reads GAGVSQSPRYKVAKRGQDVALRCDPISGHVSLFWYQQALGQGPEFLTYFQNEAQLDKSGLPSDRFFAERPEGSVSTLKIQRTQQEDSAVYLCASSLETGQSGEQYFGPGTRLTVT.

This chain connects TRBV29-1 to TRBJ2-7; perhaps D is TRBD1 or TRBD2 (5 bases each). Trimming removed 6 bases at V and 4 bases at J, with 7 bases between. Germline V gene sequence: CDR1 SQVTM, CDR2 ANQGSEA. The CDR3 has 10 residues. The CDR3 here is CSVREYEQYF. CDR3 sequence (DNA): TGCAGCGTCAGGGAGTACGAGCAGTACTTC.

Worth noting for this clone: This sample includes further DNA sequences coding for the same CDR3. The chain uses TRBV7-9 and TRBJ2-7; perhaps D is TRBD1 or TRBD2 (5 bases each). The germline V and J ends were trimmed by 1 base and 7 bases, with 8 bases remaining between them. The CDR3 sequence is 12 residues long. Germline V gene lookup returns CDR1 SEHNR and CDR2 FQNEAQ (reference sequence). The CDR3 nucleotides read TGTGCCAGCAGCTTAGGGGGCGGGGAGCAGTACTTC. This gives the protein CASSLGGGEQYF.

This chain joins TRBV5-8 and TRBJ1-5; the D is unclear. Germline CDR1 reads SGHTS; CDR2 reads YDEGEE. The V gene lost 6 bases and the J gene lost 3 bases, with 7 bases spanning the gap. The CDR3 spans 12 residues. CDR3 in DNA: TGTGCCAGCACCTATGCCAATCAGCCCCAGCATTTT. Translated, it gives CASTYANQPQHF.

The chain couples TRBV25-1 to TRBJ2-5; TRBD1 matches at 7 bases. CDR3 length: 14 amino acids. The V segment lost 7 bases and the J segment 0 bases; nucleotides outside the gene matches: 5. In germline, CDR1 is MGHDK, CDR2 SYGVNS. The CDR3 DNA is TGTGCCAGCAAGTTTACAGGGGACCAAGAGACCCAGTACTTC. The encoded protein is CASKFTGDQETQYF.

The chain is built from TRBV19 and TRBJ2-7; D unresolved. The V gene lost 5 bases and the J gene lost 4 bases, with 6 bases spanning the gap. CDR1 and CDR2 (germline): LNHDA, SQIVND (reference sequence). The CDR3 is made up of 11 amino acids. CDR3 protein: CASSLPYEQYF. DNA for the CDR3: TGTGCCAGTAGTCTCCCATACGAGCAGTACTTC.

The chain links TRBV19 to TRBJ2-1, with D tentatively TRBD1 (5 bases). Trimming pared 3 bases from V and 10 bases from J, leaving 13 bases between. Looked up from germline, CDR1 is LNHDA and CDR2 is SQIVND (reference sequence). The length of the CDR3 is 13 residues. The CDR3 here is CASSIGLGREQFF. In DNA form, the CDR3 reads TGTGCCAGTAGTATTGGGTTGGGGCGGGAGCAGTTCTTC.

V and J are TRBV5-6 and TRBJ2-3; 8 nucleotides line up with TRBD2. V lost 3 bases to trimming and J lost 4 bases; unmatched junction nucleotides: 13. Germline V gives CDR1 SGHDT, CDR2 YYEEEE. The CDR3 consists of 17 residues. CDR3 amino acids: CASSSNLGGRSSDTQYF. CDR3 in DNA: TGTGCCAGCAGCTCGAACTTAGGCGGGAGGTCATCAGATACGCAGTATTTT. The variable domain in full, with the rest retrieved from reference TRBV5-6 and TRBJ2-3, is DAGVTQSPTHLIKTRGQQVTLRCSPKSGHDTVSWYQQALGQGPQFIFQYYEEEERQRGNFPDRFSGHQFPNYSSELNVNALLLGDSALYLCASSSNLGGRSSDTQYFGPGTRLTVL.

The CDR3 DNA sequence: TGTGCCAGCAGTTTAACTGGATACGAGCAGTACTTC. This codes for CASSLTGYEQYF. V is TRBV27 and J is TRBJ2-7; the D is unclear. The V end lost 2 bases, the J end lost 4 bases, and 6 bases lay between the germline ends. Germline loops: CDR1 MNHEY, CDR2 SMNVEV (reference sequence). The CDR3 consists of 12 residues.

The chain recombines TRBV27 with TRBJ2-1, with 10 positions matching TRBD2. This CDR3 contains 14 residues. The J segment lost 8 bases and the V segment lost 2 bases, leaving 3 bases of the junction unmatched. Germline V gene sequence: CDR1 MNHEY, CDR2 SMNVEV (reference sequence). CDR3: CASSLSGRVYEQFF. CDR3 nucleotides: TGTGCCAGCAGTTTAAGCGGGAGGGTTTATGAGCAGTTCTTC.

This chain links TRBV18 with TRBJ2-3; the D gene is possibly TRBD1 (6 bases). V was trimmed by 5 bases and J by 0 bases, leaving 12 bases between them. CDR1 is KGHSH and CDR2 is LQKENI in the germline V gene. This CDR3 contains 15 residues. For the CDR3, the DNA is TGTGCCAGCTCAACCGGACAGATGAGCACAGATACGCAGTATTTT. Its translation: CASSTGQMSTDTQYF.

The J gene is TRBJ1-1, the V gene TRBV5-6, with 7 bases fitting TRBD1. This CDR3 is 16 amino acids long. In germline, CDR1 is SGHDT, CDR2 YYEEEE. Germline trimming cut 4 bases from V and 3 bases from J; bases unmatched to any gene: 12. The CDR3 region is CASSLRTGTTYTEAFF. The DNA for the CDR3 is TGTGCCAGCAGCCTCCGGACAGGTACAACCTACACTGAAGCTTTCTTT.

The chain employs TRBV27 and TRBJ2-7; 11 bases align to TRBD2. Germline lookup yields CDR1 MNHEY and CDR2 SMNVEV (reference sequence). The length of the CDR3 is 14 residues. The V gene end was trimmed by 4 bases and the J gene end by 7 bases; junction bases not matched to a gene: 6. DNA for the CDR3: TGTGCCAGCAGTTCCGGGACTAGCGGCAGGGAGCAGTACTTC. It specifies CASSSGTSGREQYF.

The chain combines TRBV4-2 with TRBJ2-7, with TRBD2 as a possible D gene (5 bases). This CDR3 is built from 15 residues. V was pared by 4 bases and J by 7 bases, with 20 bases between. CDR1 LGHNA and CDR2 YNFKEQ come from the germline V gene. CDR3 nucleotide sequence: TGTGCCAGCAGCCGCGCATTGGGGTCCTCGGGGGAGCAGTACTTC. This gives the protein CASSRALGSSGEQYF.

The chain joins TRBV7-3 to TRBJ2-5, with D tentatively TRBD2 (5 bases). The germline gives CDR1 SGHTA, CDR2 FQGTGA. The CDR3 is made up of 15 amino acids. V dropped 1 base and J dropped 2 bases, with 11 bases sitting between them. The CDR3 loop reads CASSLNGLPQETQYF. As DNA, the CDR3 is TGTGCCAGCAGCTTAAATGGACTCCCACAAGAGACCCAGTACTTC. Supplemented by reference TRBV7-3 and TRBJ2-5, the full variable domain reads GAGVSQTPSNKVTEKGKYVELRCDPISGHTALYWYRQSLGQGPEFLIYFQGTGAADDSGLPNDRFFAVRPEGSVSTLKIQRTERGDSAVYLCASSLNGLPQETQYFGPGTRLLVL.

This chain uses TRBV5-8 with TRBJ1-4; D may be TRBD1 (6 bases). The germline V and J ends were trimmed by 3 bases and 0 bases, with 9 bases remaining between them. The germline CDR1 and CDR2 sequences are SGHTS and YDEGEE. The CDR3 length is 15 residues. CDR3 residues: CASSYRVATNEKLFF. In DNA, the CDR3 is TGTGCCAGCAGCTACAGGGTTGCAACTAATGAAAAACTGTTTTTT.

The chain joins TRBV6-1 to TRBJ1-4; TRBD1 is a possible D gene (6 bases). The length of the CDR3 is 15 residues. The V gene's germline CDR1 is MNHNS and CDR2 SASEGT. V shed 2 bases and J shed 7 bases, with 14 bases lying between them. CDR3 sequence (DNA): TGTGCCAGCAGTGAATATAGGGGGTTAGGTGAAAAACTGTTTTTT. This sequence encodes CASSEYRGLGEKLFF.

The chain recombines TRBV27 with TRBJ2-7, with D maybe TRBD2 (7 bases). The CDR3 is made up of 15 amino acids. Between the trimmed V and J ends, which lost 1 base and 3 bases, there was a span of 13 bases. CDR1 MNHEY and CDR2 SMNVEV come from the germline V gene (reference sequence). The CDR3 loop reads CASSLLGGALYEQYF. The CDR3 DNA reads TGTGCCAGCAGTTTATTAGGGGGGGCTCTCTACGAGCAGTACTTC.

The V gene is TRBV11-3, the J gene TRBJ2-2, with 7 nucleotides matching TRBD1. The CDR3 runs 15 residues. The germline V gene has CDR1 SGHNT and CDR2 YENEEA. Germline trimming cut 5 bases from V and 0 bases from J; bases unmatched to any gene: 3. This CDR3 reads CASSDGTANTGELFF. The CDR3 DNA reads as TGTGCCAGCAGCGACGGGACAGCGAACACCGGGGAGCTGTTTTTT. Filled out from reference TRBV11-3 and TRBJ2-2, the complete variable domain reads EAGVVQSPRYKIIEKKQPVAFWCNPISGHNTLYWYLQNLGQGPELLIRYENEEAVDDSQLPKDRFSAERLKGVDSTLKIQPAELGDSAVYLCASSDGTANTGELFFGEGSRLTVL.

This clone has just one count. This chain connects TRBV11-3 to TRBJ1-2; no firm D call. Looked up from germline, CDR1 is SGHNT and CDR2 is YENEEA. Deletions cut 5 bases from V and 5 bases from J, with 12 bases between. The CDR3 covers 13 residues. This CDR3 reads CASSGPGIYGYTF. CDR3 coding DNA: TGTGCCAGCAGCGGTCCGGGGATATATGGCTACACCTTC.

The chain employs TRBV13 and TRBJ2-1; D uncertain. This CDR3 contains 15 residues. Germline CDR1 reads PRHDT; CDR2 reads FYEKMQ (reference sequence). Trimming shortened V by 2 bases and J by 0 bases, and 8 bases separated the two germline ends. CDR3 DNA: TGTGCCAGCAGCTTACAGGAAAACTCCTACAATGAGCAGTTCTTC. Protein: CASSLQENSYNEQFF.

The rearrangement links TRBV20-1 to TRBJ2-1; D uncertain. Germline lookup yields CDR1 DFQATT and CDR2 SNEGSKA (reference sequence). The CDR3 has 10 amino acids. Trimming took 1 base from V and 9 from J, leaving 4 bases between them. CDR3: CSARGGEQFF. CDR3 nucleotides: TGCAGTGCTAGAGGGGGTGAGCAGTTCTTC.

CDR3 amino acids: CASSPTGNQPQHF. DNA of the CDR3: TGTGCCAGCAGTCCTACAGGGAATCAGCCCCAGCATTTT. The genes are TRBV6-4 and TRBJ1-5; a weak D match, TRBD1 (6 bases). The CDR3 has 13 residues. Germline V gene data show CDR1 as MRHNA and CDR2 as SNTAGT. V was cut by 5 bases and J by 4 bases, with 9 bases left in between.

The CDR3 DNA reads TGTGCCAGCAGTTTAGCCGGGACAGCGAACTACGAGCAGTACTTC. Amino acids: CASSLAGTANYEQYF. The rearrangement uses TRBV27 and TRBJ2-7; 7 bases line up with TRBD1. The length of the CDR3 is 15 residues. V gave up 2 bases and J gave up 3 bases; unmatched junction bases: 7. CDR1 is MNHEY and CDR2 is SMNVEV in the germline V gene (reference sequence).

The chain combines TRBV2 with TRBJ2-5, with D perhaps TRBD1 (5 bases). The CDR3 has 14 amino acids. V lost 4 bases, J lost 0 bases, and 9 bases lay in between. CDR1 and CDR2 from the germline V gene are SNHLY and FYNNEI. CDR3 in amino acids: CASSGQGYQETQYF. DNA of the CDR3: TGTGCCAGCAGTGGGCAGGGTTACCAAGAGACCCAGTACTTC. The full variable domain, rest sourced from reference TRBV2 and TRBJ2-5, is EPEVTQTPSHQVTQMGQEVILRCVPISNHLYFYWYRQILGQKVEFLVSFYNNEISEKSEIFDDQFSVERPDGSNFTLKIRSTKLEDSAMYFCASSGQGYQETQYFGPGTRLLVL.

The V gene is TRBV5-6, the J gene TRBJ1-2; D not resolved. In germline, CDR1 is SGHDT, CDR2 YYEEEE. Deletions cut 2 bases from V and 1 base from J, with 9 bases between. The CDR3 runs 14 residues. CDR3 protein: CASSFSGYNYGYTF. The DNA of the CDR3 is TGTGCCAGCAGCTTCTCGGGATATAACTATGGCTACACCTTC.

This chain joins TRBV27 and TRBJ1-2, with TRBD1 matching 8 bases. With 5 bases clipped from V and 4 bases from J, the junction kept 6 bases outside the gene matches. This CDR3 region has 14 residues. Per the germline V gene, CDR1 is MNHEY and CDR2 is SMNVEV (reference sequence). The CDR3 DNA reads TGTGCCAGCAGTCTGACAGGGGACCGCTATGGCTACACCTTC. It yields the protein CASSLTGDRYGYTF.

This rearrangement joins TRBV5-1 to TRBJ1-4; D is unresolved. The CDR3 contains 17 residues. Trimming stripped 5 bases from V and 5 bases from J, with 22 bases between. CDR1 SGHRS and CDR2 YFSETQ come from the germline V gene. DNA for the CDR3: TGCGCCAGCAGTCCCGATGGTTTCGGCGGCGGGAATGAAAAACTGTTTTTT. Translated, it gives CASSPDGFGGGNEKLFF.

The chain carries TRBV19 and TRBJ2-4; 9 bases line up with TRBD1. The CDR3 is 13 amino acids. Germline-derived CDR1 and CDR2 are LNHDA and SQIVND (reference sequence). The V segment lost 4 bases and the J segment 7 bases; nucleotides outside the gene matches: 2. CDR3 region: CASSTGTGNIQYF. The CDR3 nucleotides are TGTGCCAGTAGTACCGGGACAGGGAACATTCAGTACTTC.

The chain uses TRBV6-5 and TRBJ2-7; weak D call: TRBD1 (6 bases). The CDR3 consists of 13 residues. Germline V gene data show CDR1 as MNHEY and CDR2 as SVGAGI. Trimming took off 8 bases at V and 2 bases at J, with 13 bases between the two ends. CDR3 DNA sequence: TGTGCCAGCGGCCTAGGGGGTCCCTACGAGCAGTACTTC. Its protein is CASGLGGPYEQYF.

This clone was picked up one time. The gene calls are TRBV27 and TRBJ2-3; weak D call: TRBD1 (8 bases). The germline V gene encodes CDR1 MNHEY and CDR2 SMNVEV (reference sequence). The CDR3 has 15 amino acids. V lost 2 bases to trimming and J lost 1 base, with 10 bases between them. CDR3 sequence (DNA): TGTGCCAGCAGTTTAACAGGGGGGGGCACAGATACGCAGTATTTT. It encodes CASSLTGGGTDTQYF.